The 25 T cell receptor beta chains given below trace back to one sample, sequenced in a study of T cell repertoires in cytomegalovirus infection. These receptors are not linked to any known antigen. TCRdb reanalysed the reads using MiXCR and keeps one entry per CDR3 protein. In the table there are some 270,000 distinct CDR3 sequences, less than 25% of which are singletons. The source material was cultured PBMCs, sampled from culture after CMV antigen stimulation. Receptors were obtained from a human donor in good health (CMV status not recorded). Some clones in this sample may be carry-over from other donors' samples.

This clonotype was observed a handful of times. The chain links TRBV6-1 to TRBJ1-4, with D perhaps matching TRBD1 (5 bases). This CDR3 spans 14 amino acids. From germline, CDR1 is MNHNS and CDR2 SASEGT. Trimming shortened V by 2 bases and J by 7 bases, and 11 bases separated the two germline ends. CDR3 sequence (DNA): TGTGCCAGCAGTGAATCCACAGGCGGTGAAAAACTGTTTTTT. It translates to CASSESTGGEKLFF.

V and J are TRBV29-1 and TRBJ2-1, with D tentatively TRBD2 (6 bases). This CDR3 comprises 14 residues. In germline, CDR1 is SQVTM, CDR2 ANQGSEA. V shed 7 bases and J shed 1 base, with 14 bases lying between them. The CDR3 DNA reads TGCAGCGCCCCGCACGGGGGATCCTACAATGAGCAGTTCTTC. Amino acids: CSAPHGGSYNEQFF.

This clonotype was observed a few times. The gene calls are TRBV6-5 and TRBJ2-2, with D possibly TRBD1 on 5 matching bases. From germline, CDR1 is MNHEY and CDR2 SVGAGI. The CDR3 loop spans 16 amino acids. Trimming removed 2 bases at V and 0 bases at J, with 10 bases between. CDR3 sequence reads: CASSYRRQTNTGELFF. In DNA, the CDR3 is TGTGCCAGCAGTTACCGAAGACAGACGAACACCGGGGAGCTGTTTTTT.

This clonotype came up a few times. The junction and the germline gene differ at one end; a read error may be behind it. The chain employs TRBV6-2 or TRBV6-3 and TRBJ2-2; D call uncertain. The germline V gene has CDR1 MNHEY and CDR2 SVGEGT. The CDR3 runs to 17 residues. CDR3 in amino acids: CASSHSRAAANTGELFF. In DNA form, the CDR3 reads TGTGCCAGCAGTCACTCCCGGGCCGCGGCCAACACCGGGGAGCTGTTTTTT.

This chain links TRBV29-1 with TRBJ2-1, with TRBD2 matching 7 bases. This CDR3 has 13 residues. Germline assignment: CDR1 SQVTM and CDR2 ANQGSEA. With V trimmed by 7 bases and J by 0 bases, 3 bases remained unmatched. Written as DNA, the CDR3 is TGCAGCGCATGGGGGGGCTCCTACAATGAGCAGTTCTTC. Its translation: CSAWGGSYNEQFF.

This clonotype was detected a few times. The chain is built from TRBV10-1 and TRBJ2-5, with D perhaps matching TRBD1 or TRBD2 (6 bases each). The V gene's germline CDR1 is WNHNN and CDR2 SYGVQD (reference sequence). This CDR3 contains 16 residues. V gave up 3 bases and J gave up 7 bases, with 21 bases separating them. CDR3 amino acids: CASSDSTAGLTGTQYF. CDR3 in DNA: TGCGCCAGCAGTGACTCCACGGCGGGGTTGACAGGGACCCAGTACTTC.

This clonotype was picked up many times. As DNA, the CDR3 is TGTGCCAGCAGTTTGTGGGTGGCAGGAGGCACCGGGGAGCTGTTTTTT. It is translated as CASSLWVAGGTGELFF. The chain links TRBV6-2 or TRBV6-3 to TRBJ2-2, with D possibly TRBD2 on 5 matching bases. The CDR3 loop spans 16 amino acids. V lost 4 bases, J lost 4 bases, and 16 bases lay in between. Germline V gene lookup returns CDR1 MNHEY and CDR2 SVGEGT.

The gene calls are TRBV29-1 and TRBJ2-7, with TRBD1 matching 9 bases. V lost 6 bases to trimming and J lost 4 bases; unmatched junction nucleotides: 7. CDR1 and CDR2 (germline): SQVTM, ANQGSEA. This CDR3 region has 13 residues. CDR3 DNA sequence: TGCAGCGTCGGACAGGGGAATTCTTACGAGCAGTACTTC. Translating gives CSVGQGNSYEQYF.

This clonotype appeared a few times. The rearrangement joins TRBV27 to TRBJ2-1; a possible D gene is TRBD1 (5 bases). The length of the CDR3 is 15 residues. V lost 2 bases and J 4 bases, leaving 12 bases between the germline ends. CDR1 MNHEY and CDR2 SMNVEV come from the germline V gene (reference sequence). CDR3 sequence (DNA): TGTGCCAGCAGTTTAGGGGCGAATGGGTACAATGAGCAGTTCTTC. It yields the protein CASSLGANGYNEQFF.

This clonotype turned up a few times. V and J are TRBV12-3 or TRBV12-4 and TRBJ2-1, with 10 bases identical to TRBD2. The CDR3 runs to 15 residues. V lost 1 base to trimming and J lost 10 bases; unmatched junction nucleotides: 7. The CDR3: CASSLEIPAGGEQFF. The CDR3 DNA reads TGTGCCAGCAGTTTAGAAATTCCAGCGGGAGGGGAGCAGTTCTTC.

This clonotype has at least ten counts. The CDR3 sequence: CASSVDGRDNSPLHF. Written as DNA, the CDR3 is TGTGCCAGCAGCGTCGACGGACGTGATAATTCACCCCTCCACTTT. The chain is built from TRBV7-2 and TRBJ1-6, with no clear D. There are 15 residues in the CDR3. Trimming took 5 bases from V and 5 from J, leaving 13 bases between them. Germline CDR1 is SGHTA and CDR2 is FQGNSA. The full variable domain, rest sourced from reference TRBV7-2 and TRBJ1-6, is GAGVSQSPSNKVTEKGKDVELRCDPISGHTALYWYRQSLGQGLEFLIYFQGNSAPDKSGLPSDRFSAERTGGSVSTLTIQRTQQEDSAVYLCASSVDGRDNSPLHFGNGTRLTVT.

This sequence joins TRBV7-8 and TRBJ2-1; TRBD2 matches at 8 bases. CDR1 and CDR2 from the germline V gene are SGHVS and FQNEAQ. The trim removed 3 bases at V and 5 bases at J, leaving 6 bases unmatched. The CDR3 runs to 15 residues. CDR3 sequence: CASSFTGGPNNEQFF. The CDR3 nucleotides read TGTGCCAGCAGCTTTACGGGAGGGCCTAACAATGAGCAGTTCTTC.

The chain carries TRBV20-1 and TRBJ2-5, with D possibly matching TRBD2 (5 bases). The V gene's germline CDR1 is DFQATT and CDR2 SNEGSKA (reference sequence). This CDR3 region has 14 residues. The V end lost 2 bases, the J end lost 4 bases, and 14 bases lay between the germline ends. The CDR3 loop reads CSARTLLEGETQYF. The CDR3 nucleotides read TGCAGTGCTAGAACCTTACTAGAGGGAGAGACCCAGTACTTC.

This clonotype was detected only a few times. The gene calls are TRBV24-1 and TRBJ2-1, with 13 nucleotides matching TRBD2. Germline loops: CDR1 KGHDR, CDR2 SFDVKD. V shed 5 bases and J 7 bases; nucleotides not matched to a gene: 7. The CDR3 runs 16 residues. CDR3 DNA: TGTGCCACCAGTGCCCCGGGACTAGCGGGACTAAATGAGCAGTTCTTC. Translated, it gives CATSAPGLAGLNEQFF.

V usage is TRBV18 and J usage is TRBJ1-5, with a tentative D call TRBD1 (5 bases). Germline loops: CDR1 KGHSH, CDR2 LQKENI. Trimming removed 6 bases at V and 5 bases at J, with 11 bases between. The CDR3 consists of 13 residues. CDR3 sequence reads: CASSTDPDQPQHF. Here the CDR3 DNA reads TGTGCCAGCTCGACAGATCCGGATCAGCCCCAGCATTTT. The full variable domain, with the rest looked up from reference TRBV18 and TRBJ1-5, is NAGVMQNPRHLVRRRGQEARLRCSPMKGHSHVYWYRQLPEEGLKFMVYLQKENIIDESGMPKERFSAEFPKEGPSILRIQQVVRGDSAAYFCASSTDPDQPQHFGDGTRLSIL.

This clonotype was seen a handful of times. The chain's CDR3 is CASSYWGADYGYTF. CDR3 coding DNA: TGTGCCAGCAGTTACTGGGGGGCGGACTATGGCTACACCTTC. The chain links TRBV6-5 to TRBJ1-2, with D possibly matching TRBD1 (6 bases). The germline CDR1 and CDR2 sequences are MNHEY and SVGAGI. V lost 1 base and J lost 3, with 9 bases in between. The CDR3 totals 14 residues.

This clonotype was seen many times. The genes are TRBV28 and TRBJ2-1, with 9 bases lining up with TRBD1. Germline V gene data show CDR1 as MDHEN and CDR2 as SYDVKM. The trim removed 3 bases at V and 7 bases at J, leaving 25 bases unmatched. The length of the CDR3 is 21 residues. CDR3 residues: CASSFGSQTGGMAVRENEQFF. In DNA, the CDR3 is TGTGCCAGCAGTTTCGGGAGTCAGACAGGGGGTATGGCAGTAAGAGAAAATGAGCAGTTCTTC.

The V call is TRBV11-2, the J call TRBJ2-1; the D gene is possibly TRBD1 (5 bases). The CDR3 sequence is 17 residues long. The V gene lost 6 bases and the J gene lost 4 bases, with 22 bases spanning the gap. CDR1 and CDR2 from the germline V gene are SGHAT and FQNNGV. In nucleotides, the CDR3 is TGTGCCAGCAGTCAAATATTGGGCGAGGACACTTACAATGAGCAGTTCTTC. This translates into CASSQILGEDTYNEQFF.

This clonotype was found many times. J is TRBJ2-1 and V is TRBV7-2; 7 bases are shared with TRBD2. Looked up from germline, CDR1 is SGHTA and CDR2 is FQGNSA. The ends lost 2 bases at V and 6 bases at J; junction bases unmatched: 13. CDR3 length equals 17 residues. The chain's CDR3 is CASSLLNSGWRANEQFF. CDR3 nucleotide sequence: TGTGCCAGCAGCTTACTAAATAGCGGGTGGCGGGCCAATGAGCAGTTCTTC.

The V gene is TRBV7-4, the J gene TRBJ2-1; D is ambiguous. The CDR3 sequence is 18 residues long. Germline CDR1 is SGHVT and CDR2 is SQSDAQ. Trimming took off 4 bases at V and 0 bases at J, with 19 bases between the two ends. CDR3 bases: TGTGCCAGCAGCTACTCTACTTACGACGTGAGCTCCTACAATGAGCAGTTCTTC. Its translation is CASSYSTYDVSSYNEQFF.

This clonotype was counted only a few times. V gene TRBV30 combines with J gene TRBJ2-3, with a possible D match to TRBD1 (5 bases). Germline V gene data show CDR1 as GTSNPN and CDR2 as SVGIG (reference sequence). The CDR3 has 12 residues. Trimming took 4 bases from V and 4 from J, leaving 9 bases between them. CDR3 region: CAWIQGPDTQYF. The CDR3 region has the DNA TGTGCCTGGATTCAGGGCCCAGATACGCAGTATTTT.

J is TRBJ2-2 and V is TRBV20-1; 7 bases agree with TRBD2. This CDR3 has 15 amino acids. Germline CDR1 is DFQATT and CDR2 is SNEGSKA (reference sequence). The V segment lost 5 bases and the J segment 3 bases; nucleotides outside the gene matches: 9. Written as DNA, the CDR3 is TGCAGTGCTCGGAGTAGCGGGCTACACACCGGGGAGCTGTTTTTT. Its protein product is CSARSSGLHTGELFF.

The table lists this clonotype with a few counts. Here the CDR3 reads CASSLSREGYEQYF. The CDR3, as DNA: TGTGCCAGCAGTTTATCGCGGGAGGGGTACGAGCAGTACTTC. The V gene is TRBV27, the J gene TRBJ2-7; TRBD2 matches at 9 bases. The germline gives CDR1 MNHEY, CDR2 SMNVEV (reference sequence). The ends lost 0 bases at V and 4 bases at J; junction bases unmatched: 1. The length of the CDR3 is 14 residues.

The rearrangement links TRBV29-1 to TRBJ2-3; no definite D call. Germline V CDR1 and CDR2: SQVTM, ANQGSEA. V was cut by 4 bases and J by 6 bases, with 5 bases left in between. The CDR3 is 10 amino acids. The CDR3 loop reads CSVVGDTQYF. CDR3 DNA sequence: TGCAGCGTTGTGGGGGATACGCAGTATTTT.

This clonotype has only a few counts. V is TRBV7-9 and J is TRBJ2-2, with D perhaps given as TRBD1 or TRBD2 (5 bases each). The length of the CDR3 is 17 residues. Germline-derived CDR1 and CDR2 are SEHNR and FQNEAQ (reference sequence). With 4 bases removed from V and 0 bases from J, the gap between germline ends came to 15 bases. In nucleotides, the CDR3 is TGTGCCAGCAGCTCGGGGCCTAAGGTTTCGAACACCGGGGAGCTGTTTTTT. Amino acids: CASSSGPKVSNTGELFF.